These T cell receptor beta chains were read from a single sample in a study of graft-versus-host responses after intestinal transplantation. Their antigens are not known. The assay was immunoSEQ multiplex PCR, and TCRdb's table has in-frame clones only and misses some. The sample has 75,000 to 100,000 clones; about 94% are singletons. The sequencing here drew on unstimulated CD4+ T cells sorted from spleen or lymph node cells, taken before intestinal transplant. The receptors originated from a human donor who received an intestinal transplant. The CDR3 runs from the conserved cysteine through the conserved F or W. D genes are given only for firm matches. Clone size is not always given. Where it is, it says once, few, many or a class for expanded clones.

CDR3 DNA: TGTGCCAGCAGCCGGGTTGGCGTTTATGGCTACACCTTC
CDR3 protein: CASSRVGVYGYTF
D gene: -
J gene: TRBJ1-2
clone size: -
V gene: TRBV7-9

CDR3 DNA: TGCGCCAGCAGCTTGTTCGGTCCTGATCAGCCCCAGCATTTT
CDR3 protein: CASSLFGPDQPQHF
D gene: -
J gene: TRBJ1-5
clone size: -
V gene: TRBV5-1

CDR3 DNA: TGTGCCAGCAGTGCCAGGGACAGGTTATTGGCCGGGGAGCTGTTTTTT
CDR3 protein: CASSARDRLLAGELFF
D gene: TRBD1
J gene: TRBJ2-2
clone size: -
V gene: TRBV2

CDR3 DNA: TGTGCCAGCAGCGTAGGGGAGGGGCCCTACGAGCAGTACTTC
CDR3 protein: CASSVGEGPYEQYF
D gene: TRBD2
J gene: TRBJ2-7
clone size: -
V gene: TRBV9

CDR3 DNA: TGTGCCAGCAGTGGGTACGGAGGGGCGAACAATCAGCCCCAGCATTTT
CDR3 protein: CASSGYGGANNQPQHF
D gene: -
J gene: TRBJ1-5
clone size: -
V gene: TRBV2

CDR3 DNA: TGTGCCGTGGACAGGGGGAACACCGGGGAGCTGTTTTTT
CDR3 protein: CAVDRGNTGELFF
D gene: TRBD1
J gene: TRBJ2-2
clone size: -
V gene: TRBV10-3

CDR3 DNA: TGTGCCAGCAGTGGATACAGGGGGGCCTACGAGCAGTACTTC
CDR3 protein: CASSGYRGAYEQYF
D gene: TRBD1
J gene: TRBJ2-7
clone size: -
V gene: TRBV6-5

CDR3 DNA: TGTGCCAGCAGCGTAGTGGGGAGCTCCTACGAGCAGTACTTC
CDR3 protein: CASSVVGSSYEQYF
D gene: -
J gene: TRBJ2-7
clone size: -
V gene: TRBV9

CDR3 DNA: TGTGCCAGCAGTTATACCGGGACAGGGCCAGAGACCCAGTACTTC
CDR3 protein: CASSYTGTGPETQYF
D gene: TRBD1
J gene: TRBJ2-5
clone size: -
V gene: TRBV6-5

CDR3 DNA: TGTGCCAGCCACTTTGAGGGGGTAGGAGCGGAGACCCAGTACTTC
CDR3 protein: CASHFEGVGAETQYF
D gene: -
J gene: TRBJ2-5
clone size: -
V gene: TRBV25-1

CDR3 DNA: TGCGCCAGCAGCTCGGTGGGCAGGGGGAACTATGGCTACACCTTC
CDR3 protein: CASSSVGRGNYGYTF
D gene: TRBD1
J gene: TRBJ1-2
clone size: -
V gene: TRBV5-1

CDR3 DNA: TGTGCCAGCAGCTTAGACCGGTCGGCGGCCTCTCTCTACAATGAGCAGTTCTTC
CDR3 protein: CASSLDRSAASLYNEQFF
D gene: -
J gene: TRBJ2-1
clone size: -
V gene: TRBV13

CDR3 DNA: TGTGCCAGCAGCCCCAGATTACTGTCAGGGGAGAACACTGAAGCTTTCTTT
CDR3 protein: CASSPRLLSGENTEAFF
D gene: -
J gene: TRBJ1-1
clone size: once
V gene: TRBV4-2

CDR3 DNA: TGTGCCAGCAGCTTAGGCGACAGGGGGATTTACGAGCAGTACTTC
CDR3 protein: CASSLGDRGIYEQYF
D gene: TRBD1
J gene: TRBJ2-7
clone size: -
V gene: TRBV7-2

CDR3 DNA: TGTGCCAGCAGTCCCCTCGGGAGGGTCTCTGGGGCCAACGTCCTGACTTTC
CDR3 protein: CASSPLGRVSGANVLTF
D gene: TRBD2
J gene: TRBJ2-6
clone size: -
V gene: TRBV27

CDR3 DNA: TGTGCCAGCAGTGTGACTGTTGGCTACACCTTC
CDR3 protein: CASSVTVGYTF
D gene: -
J gene: TRBJ1-2
clone size: -
V gene: TRBV6-1

CDR3 DNA: TGCAGCGTTAGCGAGCAGTTCTTC
CDR3 protein: CSVSEQFF
D gene: -
J gene: TRBJ2-1
clone size: -
V gene: TRBV29-1

CDR3 DNA: TGTGCCAGCAGTTTTCAAGTGCAAGCCACCTACAATGAGCAGTTCTTC
CDR3 protein: CASSFQVQATYNEQFF
D gene: -
J gene: TRBJ2-1
clone size: -
V gene: TRBV6-6

CDR3 DNA: TGTGCCAGCAGCTTGCAGCGTGATCAGCCCCAGCATTTT
CDR3 protein: CASSLQRDQPQHF
D gene: -
J gene: TRBJ1-5
clone size: -
V gene: TRBV5-6